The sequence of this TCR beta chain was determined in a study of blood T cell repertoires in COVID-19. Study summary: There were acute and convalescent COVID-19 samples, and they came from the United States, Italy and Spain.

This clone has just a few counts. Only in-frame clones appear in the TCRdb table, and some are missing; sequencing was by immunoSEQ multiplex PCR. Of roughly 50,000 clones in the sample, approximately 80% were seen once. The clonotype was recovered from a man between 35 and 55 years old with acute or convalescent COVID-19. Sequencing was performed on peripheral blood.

CDR3 in amino acids: CASRGTGVNYGYTF. CDR3 bases: TGTGCCAGCAGAGGGACAGGGGTAAACTATGGCTACACCTTC. The rearrangement joins TRBV6-5 to TRBJ1-2; TRBD1 agrees at 10 bases. With V trimmed by 6 bases and J by 2 bases, 3 bases remained unmatched. Germline lookup yields CDR1 MNHEY and CDR2 SVGAGI. There are 14 residues in the CDR3.